This T cell receptor beta chain was sequenced during a study of metastatic and nonmetastatic thyroid tumors. For the study at large: Blood and tumor or nodule tissue repertoires from malignant and benign thyroid patients were compared. Findings and limits, study-wide: Relative to benign nodules, malignant thyroid tumors were reportedly characterized by significantly elevated TCR beta diversity in blood and tumor.

Concerning this clone itself: The antigen remains undetermined.

TCRdb re-called the PCR reads with MiXCR. Found here are fewer than 30,000 clones, roughly 17% of them singletons; the top ten hold approximately 4.8%. The entire patient cohort was treatment-naive prior to thyroid surgery. The V gene end was trimmed by 2 bases and the J gene end by 3 bases; junction bases not matched to a gene: 6. Per the germline V gene, CDR1 is PRHDT and CDR2 is FYEKMQ (reference sequence). CDR3 length: 15 residues. Sequencing was carried out using blood. This receptor was obtained from a female donor with papillary thyroid cancer or a benign thyroid nodule (not recorded which). Some clones in this sample may be carry-over from other donors' samples. The chain uses TRBV13 and TRBJ2-7; 8 positions agree with TRBD2. The CDR3 DNA reads as TGTGCCAGCAGCTTAAAACTAGCGGATCTCTACGAGCAGTACTTC. This codes for CASSLKLADLYEQYF.